Described below is a single TCR beta chain sequence and its context. Its target is unknown. This clone may be a read error of a much larger clone one base away. This entry belongs to a study of prognosis after radiotherapy for stage I lung cancer. Overall study: Patient ages ran from about 53 to 85, with a median of approximately 69 years, and the group had over ten men and 6 women.

Study-wide points: Patients given stereotactic body radiation therapy showed fewer unique TCR clones afterward, median around 9,500 versus 6,500.

Two-round multiplex PCR on genomic DNA was the method by which TCR beta CDR3 was amplified. The authors ran first-round PCR with primers specific to each TRBV and TRBJ gene. TCRdb re-called the multiplex PCR reads through MiXCR, storing one row per CDR3 protein. The sample records approximately 51,000 distinct CDR3 sequences, less than 35% being singletons. The CDR3 totals 13 residues. Germline V gene sequence: CDR1 MDHEN, CDR2 SYDVKM. The ends were cut back, 8 bases at V and 1 base at J, with 11 bases in the middle. J is TRBJ2-5 and V is TRBV28; no reliable D call. The sample here was PBMCs, taken before or after stereotactic body radiation therapy (not recorded which). This clonotype was sampled from a donor aged 50 or older with non-small cell lung cancer. In nucleotides, the CDR3 is TGTGCCAGCTCCAGAGCAGGCCAAGAGACCCAGTACTTC. It codes for CASSRAGQETQYF.